This T cell receptor beta chain derives from a study of cytomegalovirus exposure and HLA in healthy donors. Vbeta (60) and Jbeta (13) primers were used in the PCR. Produced via immunoSEQ multiplex PCR; TCRdb's table is partial and in-frame only. Here the sample spans around 150,000 clones, roughly 79% being singletons. This sequence was found in a man aged 45-65 years in good health and CMV-seropositive. Sequencing was carried out using PBMCs.

The DNA of the CDR3 is TGCGCCAGCAGCGCAGGGACAGGGGACCATCAGCCCCAGCATTTT. It yields the protein CASSAGTGDHQPQHF. This chain connects TRBV5-1 to TRBJ1-5; 10 bases align to TRBD1. The CDR3 covers 15 residues. The J segment lost 5 bases and the V segment lost 4 bases, leaving 6 bases of the junction unmatched. Germline V gene sequence: CDR1 SGHRS, CDR2 YFSETQ.